This T cell receptor (beta chain) originates from a study of blood T cells in healthy people across ages. Combining a sample-barcoded 5' primer with a J-beta primer mix, a second PCR ran for 7 to 11 cycles. TCRdb itself ran the 5' RACE reads through MiXCR, one entry per CDR3 protein. The table includes about 930,000 distinct CDR3 sequences, about 28% detected once. This CDR3 contains 13 residues. V shed 5 bases and J shed 10 bases, with 15 bases lying between them. Germline CDR1 SGHTA, CDR2 FQGNSA. This clonotype was seen only once. The sample also formed part of further work on T cells of mothers and their children.

The receptor was isolated from a woman aged 40-49 years in good health. Source material: blood. The chain couples TRBV7-2 to TRBJ2-1, with D perhaps TRBD1 (5 bases). Here the CDR3 DNA reads TGTGCCAGCAGCCCCTCGTTGGGGCGCGAGCAGTTCTTC. Protein product: CASSPSLGREQFF.